This TCR beta chain appears in the sequencing data of a study of T cell responses to AZD1222 COVID-19 vaccine. The data were produced by immunoSEQ multiplex PCR, yet TCRdb's version contains in-frame clones alone and is incomplete. This table holds 72,000 or so clones, about 85% found once. This CDR3 has 11 residues. V dropped 6 bases and J dropped 7 bases, with 13 bases sitting between them. Germline V gene data show CDR1 as DFQATT and CDR2 as SNEGSKA (reference sequence). The sample in question was peripheral blood, obtained on day 0 of AZD1222 vaccination. This receptor was obtained from an adult in good health. This chain links TRBV20-1 with TRBJ2-7; D tentatively reads TRBD1 or TRBD2 (5 bases each). The DNA of the CDR3 is TGCAGTGCACCCGGGACCAGAGAGCAGTACTTC. Protein product: CSAPGTREQYF.